The entry that follows covers one T cell receptor (beta chain) sequence. J gave up 2 bases and V 0 bases, and 10 bases lay outside the gene matches. The CDR3 runs 19 residues. Germline CDR1 SGHRS, CDR2 YFSETQ. This sample is part of a study of somatic mutations in cytotoxic T cells in rheumatoid arthritis. TCRdb's table, derived via immunoSEQ multiplex PCR, lists solely in-frame clones and lacks some. The data contain thousands of clones, 90% to 95% of them singletons. The sequencing sample was made of CD8+ T cells sorted from blood. The V and J genes are TRBV5-1 and TRBJ2-6; 8 nucleotides agree with TRBD2. The TCR originated in a woman younger than 30 with rheumatoid arthritis. In DNA form, the CDR3 reads TGCGCCAGCAGCTTGGCTTTCGGTAGCGGGGACCCTGGGGCCAACGTCCTGACTTTC. Translated, it gives CASSLAFGSGDPGANVLTF. The whole variable domain, filled in from reference TRBV5-1 and TRBJ2-6, reads KAGVTQTPRYLIKTRGQQVTLSCSPISGHRSVSWYQQTPGQGLQFLFEYFSETQRNKGNFPGRFSGRQFSNSRSEMNVSTLELGDSALYLCASSLAFGSGDPGANVLTFGAGSRLTVL.